A single sample gave rise to the 15 T cell receptor beta chains below, sequenced in a study of sequential checkpoint blockade in melanoma. Treatment here: randomized to nivolumab then ipilimumab (arm A) or the reverse (arm B). Produced via immunoSEQ multiplex PCR; TCRdb's table is partial and in-frame only. Of about 5,100 clones in the sample, over 25% were seen once. The material was tumor tissue (inferred from file names), obtained from a patient given nivolumab and ipilimumab in sequence. The origin of the receptors is a human donor with melanoma.

This clone is termed medium-sized. V gene TRBV6-8 combines with J gene TRBJ1-1; 7 bases line up with TRBD1. The CDR3 extends over 13 amino acids. Trimming took 6 bases from V and 3 from J; bases not matched to a gene: 4. Germline-derived CDR1 and CDR2 are MNHGY and SAAAGT. In DNA, the CDR3 is TGTGCCAGCAGGATTACAGGGGACACTGAAGCTTTCTTT. Translation gives CASRITGDTEAFF.

The sample holds a few counts of this clone. The chain recombines TRBV11-3 with TRBJ1-2; D is undetermined. CDR3 length: 15 residues. Germline assignment: CDR1 SGHNT and CDR2 YENEEA. Trimming pared 5 bases from V and 1 base from J, leaving 14 bases between. The CDR3 here is CASSPFLQLNYGYTF. DNA for the CDR3: TGTGCCAGCAGCCCCTTCCTACAGCTTAACTATGGCTACACCTTC.

The sample holds a few counts of this clone. The CDR3 bases are TGTGCCAGCAGTGAAGGGGGGTTGGAGCCCCAGCATTTT. Residues: CASSEGGLEPQHF. The rearrangement links TRBV6-7 to TRBJ1-5, with D tentatively TRBD1 (6 bases). TRBV6-7 is annotated as an ORF whose role is uncertain. The ends were cut back, 5 bases at V and 8 bases at J, with 13 bases in the middle. CDR3 length: 13 amino acids.

The chain carries TRBV9 and TRBJ2-5; the match to TRBD2 covers 16 bases. V lost 3 bases to trimming and J lost 2 bases; unmatched junction nucleotides: 7. Germline V gene sequence: CDR1 SGDLS, CDR2 YYNGEE. The CDR3 is 18 residues long. CDR3 sequence reads: CASSAGTSGGVGQETQYF. In nucleotides, the CDR3 is TGTGCCAGCAGCGCCGGGACTAGCGGGGGGGTAGGTCAAGAGACCCAGTACTTC.

This clone was observed a few times. The chain links TRBV6-8 to TRBJ1-3; D perhaps matches TRBD1 (5 bases). Germline CDR1 MNHGY, CDR2 SAAAGT. Trimming removed 6 bases from V and 0 bases from J, with 12 bases in between. The CDR3 runs 15 residues. The DNA for the CDR3 is TGTGCCAGCAGGGAACAGGTTGCCTCTGGAAACACCATATATTTT. It specifies CASREQVASGNTIYF.

The chain uses TRBV23-1 and TRBJ2-5; no definite D call. TRBV23-1 is an ORF; its function is uncertain. V lost 6 bases, J lost 9 bases, and 17 bases lay in between. This CDR3 comprises 13 residues. CDR3 sequence: CASSQDLEQPQYF. DNA for the CDR3: TGCGCCAGCAGCCAAGATCTGGAGCAACCCCAGTACTTC.

This clone was recorded once. This rearrangement joins TRBV12-5 to TRBJ2-2; a possible D gene is TRBD2 (6 bases). Trimming left V 0 bases short and J 0 bases short, with 14 bases between. The V gene's germline CDR1 is LGHNT and CDR2 FRNRAP. This CDR3 is built from 18 residues. CDR3 residues: CASGLVLGGATNTGELFF. The CDR3 coding sequence is TGTGCTAGTGGTTTGGTACTAGGCGGGGCTACGAACACCGGGGAGCTGTTTTTT.

This clone turned up a few times. The rearrangement joins TRBV7-3 to TRBJ2-5, with D possibly matching TRBD2 (6 bases). This CDR3 spans 14 amino acids. CDR1 SGHTA and CDR2 FQGTGA come from the germline V gene. The V and J ends lost 0 bases and 5 bases respectively, with 10 bases between them. CDR3 amino acids: CASSLTGGSETQYF. The CDR3 DNA follows: TGTGCCAGCAGCTTAACTGGAGGGAGTGAGACCCAGTACTTC. Supplemented by reference TRBV7-3 and TRBJ2-5, the full variable domain reads GAGVSQTPSNKVTEKGKYVELRCDPISGHTALYWYRQSLGQGPEFLIYFQGTGAADDSGLPNDRFFAVRPEGSVSTLKIQRTERGDSAVYLCASSLTGGSETQYFGPGTRLLVL.

In the case of this clone: From the germline J gene comes the end of the CDR3, since the read stops 1 residue before it. The gene calls are TRBV10-3 and TRBJ2-4; perhaps D is TRBD1 or TRBD2 (5 bases each). V lost 0 bases, J lost 8 bases, and 14 bases lay in between. Germline assignment: CDR1 ENHRY and CDR2 SYGVKD. The CDR3 is 15 residues long. The part of the CDR3 DNA that was read is TGTGCCATCAGTGAGTCCGGGACGCTCAGAGACATTCAGTAC. Translated: CAISESGTLRDIQY. The whole CDR3 protein is CAISESGTLRDIQYF.

This clone showed up many times. The rearrangement links TRBV10-3 to TRBJ2-5; D assignment may be TRBD1 or TRBD2 (5 bases each). CDR3 length: 14 residues. Trimming cost V 2 bases and J 5 bases, with 12 bases left between them. Germline CDR1 is ENHRY and CDR2 is SYGVKD. CDR3 sequence: CAISEERGTETQYF. The CDR3 nucleotides are TGTGCCATCAGTGAGGAGAGGGGCACTGAGACCCAGTACTTC.

The table lists this clone with a count of one. The rearrangement uses TRBV14 and TRBJ2-1, with no clear D. The CDR3 has 13 residues. With 1 base removed from V and 9 bases from J, the gap between germline ends came to 10 bases. From germline, CDR1 is SGHDN and CDR2 FVKESK. The CDR3 DNA follows: TGTGCCAGCAGCCAAGGAAGCTATGGTGAGCAGTTCTTC. It is translated as CASSQGSYGEQFF.

This clone was seen many times. The V and J genes are TRBV11-3 and TRBJ2-3; D ambiguous. With 3 bases removed from V and 2 bases from J, the gap between germline ends came to 9 bases. The V gene's germline CDR1 is SGHNT and CDR2 YENEEA. This CDR3 comprises 14 residues. Written as DNA, the CDR3 is TGTGCCAGCAGCTTTAAGGCGCTCACAGATACGCAGTATTTT. This codes for CASSFKALTDTQYF.

DNA of the CDR3: TGTGCCAGCAGCTTAAAAGCGGGGGGCACAGATACGCAGTATTTT. Translation: CASSLKAGGTDTQYF. V usage is TRBV11-3 and J usage is TRBJ2-3; 8 bases align to TRBD2. Germline assignment: CDR1 SGHNT and CDR2 YENEEA. Losses at the gene ends were 2 bases for V and 1 base for J; bases not matched to a gene: 2. This CDR3 spans 15 amino acids.

This chain links TRBV19 with TRBJ1-3; D is perhaps TRBD1 (6 bases). The ends were cut back, 5 bases at V and 5 bases at J, with 10 bases in the middle. CDR3 length equals 13 residues. CDR1 is LNHDA, CDR2 SQIVND, per germline (reference sequence). The CDR3, as DNA: TGTGCCAGTAGTCCCGGGACAAGAAACACCATATATTTT. It specifies CASSPGTRNTIYF.

The chain combines TRBV14 with TRBJ1-3; the D is unclear. Trimming took off 3 bases at V and 4 bases at J, with 10 bases between the two ends. There are 14 residues in the CDR3. Germline values: CDR1 SGHDN, CDR2 FVKESK. The CDR3 DNA reads TGTGCCAGCAGCCACAGGACTCTCGGAAACACCATATATTTT. Amino acids: CASSHRTLGNTIYF. Drawing the rest from reference TRBV14 and TRBJ1-3, the complete variable domain is EAGVTQFPSHSVIEKGQTVTLRCDPISGHDNLYWYRRVMGKEIKFLLHFVKESKQDESGMPNNRFLAERTGGTYSTLKVQPAELEDSGVYFCASSHRTLGNTIYFGEGSWLTVV.